The rows below give T cell receptor beta chains drawn from one sample of a study of T-cell memory formation after mild COVID-19. TCRdb fed the 5' RACE reads into MiXCR, producing one record per CDR3 protein. The sample contains roughly 200,000 distinct CDR3 sequences, 9.5% of which appear only once. The specimen was PBMCs or a T cell subset sorted from them (not recorded which). Every receptor here comes from a man between 18 and 35 years old who had mild COVID-19 (a few samples of this study predate the infection). Cell type and time point are not known. CDR3s include the opening cysteine and the closing phenylalanine or tryptophan. A D gene is named only where the DNA matches it firmly. Expanded clones are given a class, and other clones once, few, many or no size at all.

TRBV10-2	TRBJ2-5	many	17	TRBD1	CASRTGASRYAVETQYF	TGCGCCAGCAGAACAGGGGCGAGCCGTTATGCAGTGGAGACCCAGTACTTC
TRBV30	TRBJ2-7	few	13	-	CAWRKQGTYEQYF	TGTGCCTGGAGGAAGCAGGGAACCTACGAGCAGTACTTC
TRBV5-1	TRBJ2-3	-	15	TRBD2	CASSLSGVGVDTQYF	TGCGCCAGCAGCCTTAGCGGGGTGGGTGTAGATACGCAGTATTTT
TRBV4-3	TRBJ1-2	many	15	-	CASSQDRQGLYGYTF	TGCGCCAGCAGCCAAGATCGTCAGGGACTCTATGGCTACACCTTC
TRBV7-8	TRBJ2-1	-	19	TRBD1	CASSLVSDRGLKVLNEQFF	TGTGCCAGCAGCTTAGTTTCGGACAGGGGGCTAAAAGTCCTTAATGAGCAGTTCTTC
TRBV12-3/TRBV12-4	TRBJ2-7	few	12	-	CASSQMDFRPRF	TGTGCCAGCAGTCAAATGGACTTCCGCCCCCGTTTC
TRBV7-2	TRBJ1-1	few	16	TRBD1	CASSLEGTGARPEAFF	TGTGCCAGCAGCTTAGAAGGTACAGGGGCGAGGCCTGAAGCTTTCTTT
TRBV6-2/TRBV6-3	TRBJ2-1	-	15	TRBD2	CASSQGLAGYGEQFF	TGTGCCAGCAGCCAGGGACTAGCGGGGTACGGTGAGCAGTTCTTC
TRBV19	TRBJ2-4	few	18	-	CASSPVLDGRLAKNIQYF	TGTGCCAGTAGTCCAGTTCTCGACGGGAGACTGGCCAAAAACATTCAGTACTTC
TRBV29-1	TRBJ1-1	-	15	-	CGVGGGWGMNTEAFF	TGCGGCGTTGGGGGGGGATGGGGGATGAACACTGAAGCTTTCTTT
TRBV5-1	TRBJ2-2	few	12	-	CASRGNTGELFF	TGCGCCAGCAGGGGGAACACCGGGGAGCTGTTTTTT
TRBV5-5	TRBJ2-2	-	16	TRBD1	CASSLVTGANTGELFF	TGTGCCAGCAGCTTGGTGACAGGGGCGAACACCGGGGAGCTGTTTTTT
TRBV20-1	TRBJ2-3	many	12	-	CSAREDTDTQYF	TGCAGTGCTAGAGAAGACACAGATACGCAGTATTTT
TRBV7-2	TRBJ1-5	-	18	-	CASSLARGGGKGNQPQHF	TGTGCCAGCAGCTTAGCGCGTGGGGGGGGAAAGGGCAATCAGCCCCAGCATTTT
TRBV7-2	TRBJ2-4	many	14	-	CASSRGGRENIQYF	TGTGCCAGCAGCCGCGGAGGCAGGGAAAACATTCAGTACTTC
TRBV20-1	TRBJ1-2	many	13	-	CSASGGGARSYTF	TGCAGTGCGTCCGGAGGTGGGGCGCGTAGCTACACCTTC
TRBV6-6	TRBJ2-3	many	15	-	CASSYGRLYTDTQYF	TGTGCCAGCAGTTACGGTCGACTCTACACAGATACGCAGTATTTT
TRBV9	TRBJ2-7	-	15	-	CASSVVSGSSYEQYF	TGTGCCAGCAGCGTAGTATCAGGGAGCAGCTACGAGCAGTACTTC
TRBV2	TRBJ2-1	few	14	TRBD1	CATFLPGQGVEQFF	TGTGCCACTTTCTTACCGGGACAGGGAGTTGAGCAGTTCTTC
TRBV4-1	TRBJ1-1	few	14	-	CASSQGSASTEAFF	TGCGCCAGCAGCCAAGGATCAGCTTCAACTGAAGCTTTCTTT
TRBV4-1	TRBJ1-1	-	13	-	CASSQREVTEAFF	TGCGCCAGCAGCCAACGGGAAGTTACTGAAGCTTTCTTT
TRBV4-1	TRBJ2-1	few	16	TRBD2	CASSQASGGTYNEQFF	TGCGCCAGCAGCCAGGCTAGCGGGGGTACCTACAATGAGCAGTTCTTC
TRBV7-2	TRBJ1-4	-	14	-	CASSSEWPNQKLFF	TGTGCCAGCAGCTCCGAGTGGCCAAACCAAAAACTGTTTTTT
TRBV20-1	TRBJ1-2	-	14	TRBD1	CSARTGGIGYGYTF	TGCAGTGCTAGGACAGGGGGTATTGGCTATGGCTACACCTTC
TRBV19	TRBJ2-1	few	15	TRBD1	CASRSGQGAWDEQFF	TGTGCCAGTCGCTCGGGACAGGGGGCTTGGGATGAGCAGTTCTTC
TRBV6-6	TRBJ2-1	-	15	TRBD2	CASSYGTSVQDEQFF	TGTGCCAGCAGTTACGGGACTAGCGTTCAGGATGAGCAGTTCTTC
TRBV11-2	TRBJ2-1	-	15	TRBD2	CASSLRLAGDNEQFF	TGTGCCAGCAGCTTACGGCTAGCGGGGGACAATGAGCAGTTCTTC
TRBV18	TRBJ1-5	-	17	TRBD1	CASSPGQGAFSNQPQHF	TGTGCCAGCTCACCGGGACAGGGGGCCTTTAGCAATCAGCCCCAGCATTTT
TRBV7-3	TRBJ2-5	-	13	-	CASSPSMVETQYF	TGTGCCAGCAGCCCATCCATGGTAGAGACCCAGTACTTC
TRBV5-5	TRBJ2-2	-	14	TRBD1	CASSPQGQSGELFF	TGTGCCAGCAGCCCACAGGGGCAGAGCGGGGAGCTGTTTTTT
TRBV7-2	TRBJ2-3	-	14	-	CASSLLGYKDTQYF	TGTGCCAGCAGCCTCCTGGGGTATAAGGATACGCAGTATTTT
TRBV6-5	TRBJ1-6	few	14	-	CASSWDMLSSPLHF	TGTGCCAGCAGTTGGGACATGCTCTCTTCACCCCTCCACTTT
TRBV28	TRBJ1-4	few	14	-	CASSSGGSNEKLFF	TGTGCCAGCAGTTCGGGTGGGTCTAATGAAAAACTGTTTTTT
TRBV20-1	TRBJ2-7	-	13	TRBD2	CSARGTAGGEQYF	TGCAGTGCTAGAGGTACCGCGGGGGGCGAGCAGTACTTC
TRBV5-5	TRBJ2-7	many	16	TRBD1	CASSLDAGTGGYEQYF	TGTGCCAGCAGCTTGGATGCCGGGACAGGGGGCTACGAGCAGTACTTC
TRBV6-5	TRBJ2-7	-	12	-	CASSYSGTEQYF	TGTGCCAGCAGTTACTCAGGGACCGAGCAGTACTTC
TRBV18	TRBJ1-2	few	13	TRBD1	CASSLTGNDGYTF	TGTGCCAGCTCACTGACAGGGAACGATGGCTACACCTTC
TRBV12-3/TRBV12-4	TRBJ2-5	-	15	TRBD2	CASTSPRAGVETQYF	TGTGCCAGCACCTCCCCCCGGGCGGGGGTTGAGACCCAGTACTTC
TRBV5-6	TRBJ2-1	few	17	-	CASSLDGMALSYNEQFF	TGTGCCAGCAGCTTGGATGGGATGGCCCTCTCCTACAATGAGCAGTTCTTC
TRBV12-3/TRBV12-4	TRBJ1-5	few	12	-	CASKGGDQPQHF	TGTGCCAGTAAGGGTGGGGATCAGCCCCAGCATTTT
TRBV12-3/TRBV12-4	TRBJ1-6	many	14	-	CASSQDTYNSPLHF	TGTGCCAGCAGTCAGGACACCTATAATTCACCCCTCCACTTT